These 8 T cell receptor beta chains share one sample of origin, sequenced in a study of early T cells in non-severe SARS-CoV-2 infection. TCRdb processed the 5' RACE reads anew with MiXCR; each CDR3 protein has one entry. The repertoire consists of 35,000 to 45,000 distinct CDR3 sequences, with approximately 12% occurring once and the leading ten covering more than 15%. Sequenced sample: whole blood. These receptors were obtained from an adult who was a healthcare worker with PCR-confirmed SARS-CoV-2 infection or an uninfected control (not recorded which).

This clonotype was seen many times. The chain employs TRBV28 and TRBJ1-6; TRBD1 agrees at 12 bases. The junction had 6 bases not matched to a gene; V was cut back by 8 bases and J by 10 bases. The V gene's germline CDR1 is MDHEN and CDR2 SYDVKM. CDR3 length: 14 residues. DNA of the CDR3: TGTGCCAGCCGGGACAGGGGGCCGAGATCACCCCTCCACTTT. It is translated as CASRDRGPRSPLHF.

The sample holds many counts of this clonotype. This chain connects TRBV11-2 to TRBJ2-5, with D unresolved. CDR3 size: 12 residues. The V gene lost 3 bases and the J gene lost 6 bases, with 8 bases spanning the gap. Germline loops: CDR1 SGHAT, CDR2 FQNNGV. CDR3 nucleotide sequence: TGTGCCAGCAGCTTCGATGGTCAGACCCAGTACTTC. Translation: CASSFDGQTQYF. The complete variable domain, with remaining parts taken from reference TRBV11-2 and TRBJ2-5, reads EAGVAQSPRYKIIEKRQSVAFWCNPISGHATLYWYQQILGQGPKLLIQFQNNGVVDDSQLPKDRFSAERLKGVDSTLKIQPAKLEDSAVYLCASSFDGQTQYFGPGTRLLVL.

This clonotype showed up just a few times. The chain couples TRBV5-1 to TRBJ1-5, with 8 nucleotides matching TRBD1. CDR1 is SGHRS and CDR2 is YFSETQ in the germline V gene. V gave up 0 bases and J gave up 8 bases; unmatched junction bases: 1. This CDR3 has 13 amino acids. In nucleotides, the CDR3 is TGCGCCAGCAGCTTGGGGACAGGGAAGCCCCAGCATTTT. Translation: CASSLGTGKPQHF.

This chain connects TRBV6-2 or TRBV6-3 to TRBJ1-2, with 9 bases aligning to TRBD1. V trimming: 8 bases; J trimming: 4 bases; junction bases outside the gene matches: 11. CDR3 length: 15 residues. Per germline, CDR1 MNHEY and CDR2 SVGEGT. The CDR3 nucleotides are TGTGCCAGCGAAGAACAGGGGGCGCCCGGCTATGGCTACACCTTC. Protein product: CASEEQGAPGYGYTF.

This clonotype was counted only a few times. This sequence joins TRBV7-9 and TRBJ2-7; D ambiguous. The V gene lost 3 bases and the J gene lost 2 bases, with 11 bases spanning the gap. CDR1 and CDR2 from the germline V gene are SEHNR and FQNEAQ (reference sequence). This CDR3 comprises 14 residues. The CDR3 loop reads CASSFLGQTYEQYF. In DNA, the CDR3 is TGTGCCAGCAGCTTTCTAGGGCAAACCTACGAGCAGTACTTC.

This clonotype was counted between two and nine times. V gene TRBV7-2 combines with J gene TRBJ2-1; D is undetermined. Trimming took 1 base from V and 6 from J, leaving 10 bases between them. CDR3 length equals 14 residues. Germline CDR1 and CDR2: SGHTA and FQGNSA. The CDR3 reads CASSLVTSSNEQFF. The CDR3, as DNA: TGTGCCAGCAGCTTAGTTACGTCCAGCAATGAGCAGTTCTTC.

This clonotype has at least ten counts. The V call is TRBV2, the J call TRBJ1-5, with 7 bases identical to TRBD1. The germline CDR1 and CDR2 sequences are SNHLY and FYNNEI. This CDR3 has 15 amino acids. Unmatched junction bases numbered 13, after V lost 6 bases and J lost 8 bases. The CDR3 sequence: CASRPQTGSEEPQHF. DNA for the CDR3: TGTGCCAGCAGACCTCAGACAGGGTCCGAAGAGCCCCAGCATTTT.

This clonotype was observed a handful of times. The rearrangement joins TRBV18 to TRBJ1-1, with 7 bases that match TRBD1. Germline V lookup: CDR1 KGHSH, CDR2 LQKENI. Trimming took 4 bases from V and 5 from J; bases not matched to a gene: 7. This CDR3 is built from 14 residues. CDR3 residues: CASSLGQEGTEAFF. CDR3 nucleotides: TGTGCCAGCTCACTTGGACAGGAAGGGACTGAAGCTTTCTTT.